These 20 T cell receptor beta chains were sequenced from one sample in a study of cytomegalovirus exposure and HLA in healthy donors. The PCR contained 60 Vbeta and 13 Jbeta primers. The assay was immunoSEQ multiplex PCR, and TCRdb's table has in-frame clones only and misses some. The table shows 200,000 to 250,000 clones, with over 65% occurring only once. Sequenced input: PBMCs. Every receptor here comes from a woman aged 60-75 years in good health and CMV-seropositive.

The rearrangement joins TRBV6-4 to TRBJ2-1, with 14 bases that match TRBD2. Germline lookup yields CDR1 MRHNA and CDR2 SNTAGT. This CDR3 is built from 15 residues. V lost 8 bases, J lost 8 bases, and 8 bases stayed unmatched. This CDR3 is CASRRLAGGLDEQFF. As DNA, the CDR3 is TGTGCCAGCCGACGACTAGCGGGGGGGCTCGATGAGCAGTTCTTC.

The rearrangement links TRBV7-6 to TRBJ2-2; 12 bases are a match to TRBD2. The CDR3 extends over 16 amino acids. Germline CDR1 is SGHVS and CDR2 is FNYEAQ. Losses at the gene ends were 4 bases for V and 6 bases for J; bases not matched to a gene: 6. CDR3 sequence: CASSYGLAGTPGELFF. The CDR3 coding sequence is TGTGCCAGCAGCTATGGACTAGCGGGGACCCCCGGGGAGCTGTTTTTT. Variable domain in full (rest from reference TRBV7-6 and TRBJ2-2): GAGVSQSPRYKVTKRGQDVALRCDPISGHVSLYWYRQALGQGPEFLTYFNYEAQQDKSGLPNDRFSAERPEGSISTLTIQRTEQRDSAMYRCASSYGLAGTPGELFFGEGSRLTVL.

The rearrangement joins TRBV18 to TRBJ1-5; D perhaps matches TRBD1 (6 bases). Between the trimmed V and J ends, which lost 2 bases and 0 bases, there was a span of 11 bases. Germline CDR1 reads KGHSH; CDR2 reads LQKENI. The CDR3 is made up of 16 amino acids. The CDR3 DNA is TGTGCCAGCTCACCAAGCGGGGGGGCTAGCAATCAGCCCCAGCATTTT. The encoded protein is CASSPSGGASNQPQHF.

The J gene is TRBJ1-4, the V gene TRBV7-2; 9 nucleotides agree with TRBD1. V trimming: 2 bases; J trimming: 7 bases; junction bases outside the gene matches: 2. The CDR3 runs 14 residues. Germline assignment: CDR1 SGHTA and CDR2 FQGNSA. This CDR3 reads CASSLRQGGEKLFF. DNA for the CDR3: TGTGCCAGCAGCTTAAGACAGGGGGGTGAAAAACTGTTTTTT.

This rearrangement joins TRBV9 to TRBJ2-2; D ambiguous. The CDR3 loop spans 14 amino acids. V lost 4 bases and J lost 3, with 10 bases in between. CDR1 and CDR2 (germline): SGDLS, YYNGEE. The CDR3 loop reads CASSLRLDTGELFF. CDR3 in DNA: TGTGCCAGCAGCTTGAGACTTGACACCGGGGAGCTGTTTTTT.

The chain joins TRBV7-2 to TRBJ1-2, with 8 bases that match TRBD1. With V trimmed by 7 bases and J by 5 bases, 9 bases remained unmatched. CDR1 SGHTA and CDR2 FQGNSA come from the germline V gene. The CDR3 sequence is 14 residues long. CDR3 residues: CASKTQQGVYGYTF. The CDR3 nucleotides are TGTGCCAGCAAAACCCAACAGGGGGTGTATGGCTACACCTTC.

This clone was recorded only once. The V and J genes are TRBV10-3 and TRBJ1-4; 9 nucleotides match TRBD1. Germline CDR1 ENHRY, CDR2 SYGVKD. V lost 0 bases to trimming and J lost 5 bases; unmatched junction nucleotides: 1. The CDR3 extends over 15 amino acids. CDR3 amino acids: CAISESGQGNEKLFF. Written as DNA, the CDR3 is TGTGCCATCAGTGAGTCTGGACAGGGGAATGAAAAACTGTTTTTT.

The chain couples TRBV18 to TRBJ1-1, with 7 bases matching TRBD1. Trimming removed 1 base from V and 1 base from J; junction bases left unmatched: 3. From germline, CDR1 is KGHSH and CDR2 LQKENI. CDR3 length: 15 residues. The CDR3 loop is CASSPQGGPNTEAFF. CDR3 sequence (DNA): TGTGCCAGCTCACCACAAGGGGGCCCGAACACTGAAGCTTTCTTT.

V and J are TRBV27 and TRBJ1-1, with D possibly being TRBD1 (6 bases). The CDR3 is made up of 14 amino acids. Germline CDR1 is MNHEY and CDR2 is SMNVEV (reference sequence). The V and J ends lost 3 bases and 5 bases respectively, with 13 bases between them. CDR3 coding DNA: TGTGCCAGCAGTTTCCAGGGGCGAGGAACTGAAGCTTTCTTT. It codes for CASSFQGRGTEAFF.

The count of this clone is one. J is TRBJ1-1 and V is TRBV7-2, with D possibly being TRBD1 (5 bases). Germline lookup yields CDR1 SGHTA and CDR2 FQGNSA. The V end was cut by 6 bases, the J end by 4 bases, with 18 bases between. The CDR3 consists of 15 residues. CDR3 residues: CASSPNAGGVTEAFF. As DNA, the CDR3 is TGTGCCAGCAGTCCCAACGCAGGAGGGGTCACTGAAGCTTTCTTT.

The rearrangement links TRBV5-5 to TRBJ2-5; D remains unclear. Looked up from germline, CDR1 is SGHKS and CDR2 is YYEKEE (reference sequence). This CDR3 comprises 13 residues. Trimming shortened V by 2 bases and J by 0 bases, and 5 bases separated the two germline ends. CDR3 in amino acids: CASSFEHQETQYF. The CDR3 DNA follows: TGTGCCAGCAGCTTCGAGCACCAAGAGACCCAGTACTTC.

The rearrangement uses TRBV7-2 and TRBJ2-1, with 8 bases fitting TRBD2. Germline trimming cut 4 bases from V and 9 bases from J; bases unmatched to any gene: 8. The CDR3 has 14 residues. Germline CDR1 SGHTA, CDR2 FQGNSA. The CDR3 protein is CASSWASGLSEQFF. CDR3 DNA: TGTGCCAGCAGCTGGGCTAGCGGGTTAAGTGAGCAGTTCTTC.

V gene TRBV30 combines with J gene TRBJ2-5, with 8 bases aligning to TRBD1. V lost 4 bases and J lost 1; bases outside the gene matches: 5. Germline loops: CDR1 GTSNPN, CDR2 SVGIG (reference sequence). There are 14 residues in the CDR3. The DNA for the CDR3 is TGTGCCTGGAAAAAGACAGGGGCCCAAGAGACCCAGTACTTC. It translates to CAWKKTGAQETQYF.

The J gene is TRBJ2-1, the V gene TRBV2; a possible D gene is TRBD1 (5 bases). The ends were cut back, 5 bases at V and 3 bases at J, with 8 bases in the middle. Germline V lookup: CDR1 SNHLY, CDR2 FYNNEI. CDR3 length: 13 residues. In DNA form, the CDR3 reads TGTGCCAGCAGTCAGACAGTCTACAATGAGCAGTTCTTC. It encodes CASSQTVYNEQFF.

V gene TRBV19 combines with J gene TRBJ2-4; perhaps TRBD1 as D (7 bases). Trimming took off 6 bases at V and 8 bases at J, with 20 bases between the two ends. This CDR3 contains 15 residues. CDR1 is LNHDA, CDR2 SQIVND, per germline (reference sequence). The CDR3 DNA follows: TGTGCCAGTAGGGAGGGGGCAGGCCTAAGGGACATTCAGTACTTC. Translation gives CASREGAGLRDIQYF.

The V and J genes are TRBV6-4 and TRBJ1-2; 8 bases map to TRBD1. With 0 bases clipped from V and 5 bases from J, the junction kept 5 bases outside the gene matches. The CDR3 is 15 residues long. Germline V CDR1 and CDR2: MRHNA, SNTAGT. The CDR3 spells CASSDSAGGSYGYTF. The CDR3 bases are TGTGCCAGCAGTGACTCGGCAGGGGGCAGTTATGGCTACACCTTC.

The chain links TRBV5-1 to TRBJ1-1, with 7 bases lining up with TRBD1. J gave up 5 bases and V 4 bases, and 8 bases lay outside the gene matches. The CDR3 totals 14 residues. Germline-derived CDR1 and CDR2 are SGHRS and YFSETQ. This CDR3 reads CASSANQGGTEAFF. The DNA for the CDR3 is TGCGCCAGCAGCGCGAACCAGGGGGGAACTGAAGCTTTCTTT.

In regard to this clone: One end of the junction is discordant with germline, which a read error may explain. This sequence joins TRBV7-9 and TRBJ2-7, with TRBD1 matching 10 bases. Per the germline V gene, CDR1 is SEHNR and CDR2 is FQNEAQ (reference sequence). The CDR3 runs 16 residues. CDR3 sequence reads: CSSSHGPGQGLYEQYF. Here the CDR3 DNA reads TGTTCCAGCAGTCATGGGCCGGGACAGGGGCTCTACGAGCAGTACTTC.

The sample holds one count of this clone. CDR3 loop: CASSSTSSGTEAFF. The CDR3 DNA sequence: TGCGCCAGCAGCAGCACATCTTCGGGGACTGAAGCTTTCTTT. The V gene is TRBV5-1, the J gene TRBJ1-1; no firm D call. CDR1 is SGHRS, CDR2 YFSETQ, per germline. Trimming cost V 4 bases and J 5 bases, with 15 bases left between them. The CDR3 consists of 14 residues.

This clone was seen a single time. This chain links TRBV5-1 with TRBJ1-3, with 10 bases fitting TRBD1. V gave up 0 bases and J gave up 0 bases; unmatched junction bases: 3. CDR3 length: 17 residues. Germline-derived CDR1 and CDR2 are SGHRS and YFSETQ. The CDR3 spells CASSLVDRGSSGNTIYF. The CDR3 region has the DNA TGCGCCAGCAGCTTGGTGGACAGGGGGAGCTCTGGAAACACCATATATTTT. Full variable domain (outside the CDR3, taken from reference TRBV5-1 and TRBJ1-3): KAGVTQTPRYLIKTRGQQVTLSCSPISGHRSVSWYQQTPGQGLQFLFEYFSETQRNKGNFPGRFSGRQFSNSRSEMNVSTLELGDSALYLCASSLVDRGSSGNTIYFGEGSWLTVV.